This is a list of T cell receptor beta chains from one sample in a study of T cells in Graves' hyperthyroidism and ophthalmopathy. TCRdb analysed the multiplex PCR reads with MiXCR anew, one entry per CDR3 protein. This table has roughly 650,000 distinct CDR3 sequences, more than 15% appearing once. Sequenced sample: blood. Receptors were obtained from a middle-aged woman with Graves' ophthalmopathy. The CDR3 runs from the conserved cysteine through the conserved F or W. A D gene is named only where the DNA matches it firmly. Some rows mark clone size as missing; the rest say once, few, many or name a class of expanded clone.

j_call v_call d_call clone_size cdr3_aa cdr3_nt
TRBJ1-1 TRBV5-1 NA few CASAPGAQNTEAFF TGCGCCAGCGCCCCGGGGGCGCAGAACACTGAAGCTTTCTTT
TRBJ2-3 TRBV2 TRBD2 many CASSEEGLVAADTQYF TGTGCCAGCAGTGAAGAGGGACTAGTTGCTGCAGATACGCAGTATTTT
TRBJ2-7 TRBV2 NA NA CASSQARGQYF TGTGCCAGCAGCCAAGCCAGAGGGCAGTACTTC
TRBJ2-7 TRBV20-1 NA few CSAISGGYEQYF TGCAGTGCTATTAGCGGAGGCTACGAGCAGTACTTC
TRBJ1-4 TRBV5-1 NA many CASSSTTTNEKLFF TGCGCCAGCAGCTCGACCACAACTAATGAAAAACTGTTTTTT
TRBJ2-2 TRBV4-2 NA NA CASSQDHPPSTGELFF TGTGCCAGCAGCCAAGATCACCCCCCGAGCACCGGGGAGCTGTTTTTT
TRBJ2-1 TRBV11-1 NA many CASSRTLSGYNEQFF TGTGCCAGCAGCCGCACCCTCTCAGGCTACAATGAGCAGTTCTTC
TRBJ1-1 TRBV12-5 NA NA CASGWGETVAFF TGTGCTAGTGGTTGGGGGGAAACGGTAGCTTTCTTT
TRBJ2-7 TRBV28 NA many CASSRAPRTYEQYF TGTGCCAGCAGTAGGGCACCTCGAACCTACGAGCAGTACTTC
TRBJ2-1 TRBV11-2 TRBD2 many CASSFLAGGQVEQFF TGTGCCAGCAGCTTTCTAGCGGGGGGGCAGGTGGAGCAGTTCTTC
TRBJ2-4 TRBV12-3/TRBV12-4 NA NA CASSPPGLNIQYF TGTGCCAGCAGCCCACCTGGACTAAACATTCAGTACTTC
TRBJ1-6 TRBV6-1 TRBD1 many CASSSRWGQGVDSPLHF TGTGCCAGCAGTTCGCGTTGGGGACAGGGGGTAGATTCACCCCTCCACTTT
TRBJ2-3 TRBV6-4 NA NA CASSDSPASTDTQYF TGTGCCAGCAGCGACTCACCGGCTAGCACAGATACGCAGTATTTT
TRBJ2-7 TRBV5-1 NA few CASSLGSSVSYEQYF TGCGCCAGCAGCTTGGGTAGCTCCGTCTCCTACGAGCAGTACTTC
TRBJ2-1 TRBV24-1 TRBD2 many CATRTGTSGTNEQFF TGTGCCACCAGGACTGGGACTAGCGGGACCAATGAGCAGTTCTTC
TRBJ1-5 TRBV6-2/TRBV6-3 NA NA CASRRDTYQPQHF TGTGCCAGCAGGCGGGACACCTATCAGCCCCAGCATTTT
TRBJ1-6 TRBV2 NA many CASRSDSSYNSPLHF TGTGCCAGCAGATCTGACAGCTCCTATAATTCACCCCTCCACTTT
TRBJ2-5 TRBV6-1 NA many CASSYPPPGALQETQYF TGTGCCAGCAGTTACCCCCCGCCGGGAGCACTCCAAGAGACCCAGTACTTC
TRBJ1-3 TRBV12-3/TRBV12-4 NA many CASSLLAGTTNTIYF TGTGCCAGCAGTTTACTGGCGGGCACTACCAACACCATATATTTT
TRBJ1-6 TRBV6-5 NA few CASSYEASYNSPLHF TGTGCCAGCAGTTACGAGGCGTCCTATAATTCACCCCTCCACTTT
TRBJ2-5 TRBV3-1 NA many CASSQDKLQTQYF TGTGCCAGCAGCCAAGATAAGCTACAGACCCAGTACTTC
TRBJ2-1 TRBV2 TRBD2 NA CASKPGLATDNEQFF TGTGCCAGCAAACCGGGACTAGCGACCGACAATGAGCAGTTCTTC
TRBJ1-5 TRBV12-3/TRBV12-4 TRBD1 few CASNQGGQPQHF TGTGCCAGCAACCAGGGGGGGCAGCCCCAGCATTTT
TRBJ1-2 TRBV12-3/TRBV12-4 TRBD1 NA CASSEDRGDGYTF TGTGCCAGCAGCGAGGACAGGGGAGATGGCTACACCTTC
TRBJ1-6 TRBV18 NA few CASSLGYSSPLHF TGTGCCAGCTCATTGGGGTATTCTTCACCCCTCCACTTT
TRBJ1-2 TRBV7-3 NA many CASSVQVGSGYTF TGTGCCAGCAGCGTACAGGTCGGGTCTGGCTACACCTTC
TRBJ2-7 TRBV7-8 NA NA CASSLVRRAHEQYF TGTGCCAGCAGCTTAGTTCGTAGGGCCCACGAGCAGTACTTC
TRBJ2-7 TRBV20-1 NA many CSARKDLDEQYF TGCAGTGCTAGAAAGGACCTAGACGAGCAGTACTTC
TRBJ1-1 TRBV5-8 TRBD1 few CASSWGQLTEAFF TGTGCCAGCAGCTGGGGACAGCTCACTGAAGCTTTCTTT
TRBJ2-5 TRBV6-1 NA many CASSASTIGPTGGTQYF TGTGCCAGCAGTGCCTCGACAATCGGACCAACCGGGGGGACCCAGTACTTC
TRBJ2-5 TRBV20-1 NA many CSRGGGAQETQYF TGCAGCCGAGGAGGGGGTGCTCAGGAGACCCAGTACTTC
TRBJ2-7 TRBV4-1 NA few CASSQAAGLSSRYEQYF TGCGCCAGCAGCCAAGCGGCTGGTTTATCTTCCAGATACGAGCAGTACTTC
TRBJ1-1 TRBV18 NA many CASSPAGDTEAFF TGTGCCAGCTCACCCGCAGGGGACACTGAAGCTTTCTTT
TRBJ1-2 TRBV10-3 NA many CAISEPATAGYTF TGTGCCATCAGTGAGCCGGCGACAGCGGGCTACACCTTC
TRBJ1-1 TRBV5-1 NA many CASSPGTSETEAFF TGCGCCAGCAGCCCAGGGACATCTGAAACTGAAGCTTTCTTT
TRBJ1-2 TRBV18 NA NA CASSPEPPPQGSYGYTF TGTGCCAGCTCACCGGAACCACCCCCGCAGGGATCTTATGGCTACACCTTC
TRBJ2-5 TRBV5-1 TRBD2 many CASSFLAGGSQETQYF TGCGCCAGCAGCTTTCTAGCGGGAGGGTCCCAAGAGACCCAGTACTTC